The 25 T cell receptor beta chains listed next were all sequenced from one sample in a study of CD8+CD57+ T cells in acquired aplastic anemia. For CDR3 and TCR beta VDJ profiling, genomic DNA was the template used. TCRdb processed the reads anew with MiXCR; each CDR3 protein has one entry. The table shows about 210,000 distinct CDR3 sequences, with around 60% occurring only once. Material: sorted CD4+, CD8+, or CD8+CD57+ T cells (not recorded which) from PBMCs. Every receptor here comes from a human donor in good health.

The V gene is TRBV20-1, the J gene TRBJ2-3; possibly TRBD2 for D (6 bases). With 0 bases removed from V and 4 bases from J, the gap between germline ends came to 11 bases. The CDR3 runs to 14 residues. CDR1 DFQATT and CDR2 SNEGSKA come from the germline V gene (reference sequence). The CDR3 DNA reads TGCAGTGCTAGAGACGGGAGTGCCTCAGATACGCAGTATTTT. Amino acid sequence: CSARDGSASDTQYF.

This clonotype was seen ten or more times. The rearrangement links TRBV6-5 to TRBJ1-2, with a tentative D call TRBD1 (6 bases). Germline-derived CDR1 and CDR2 are MNHEY and SVGAGI. The CDR3 has 13 residues. Trimming cost V 7 bases and J 3 bases, with 12 bases left between them. The CDR3 DNA is TGTGCCAGCAAACAGGGCGATTACTATGGCTACACCTTC. Encoded protein: CASKQGDYYGYTF.

This clonotype has only one observation. The chain employs TRBV10-3 and TRBJ2-1, with 10 bases aligning to TRBD2. In germline, CDR1 is ENHRY, CDR2 SYGVKD. The trim removed 3 bases at V and 10 bases at J, leaving 12 bases unmatched. The CDR3 runs 16 residues. The CDR3 here is CAISDPTSGLKVEQFF. CDR3 DNA: TGTGCCATCAGTGACCCGACTAGCGGGTTAAAGGTGGAGCAGTTCTTC.

This chain links TRBV19 with TRBJ1-6, with D possibly TRBD1 on 5 matching bases. Trimming took off 6 bases at V and 6 bases at J, with 12 bases between the two ends. Germline V gives CDR1 LNHDA, CDR2 SQIVND (reference sequence). The CDR3 covers 14 residues. The CDR3 region has the DNA TGTGCCAGTAGCGGGACGGACTCTAATTCACCCCTCCACTTT. Protein sequence: CASSGTDSNSPLHF.

V and J are TRBV9 and TRBJ1-3, with 8 bases fitting TRBD1. Germline assignment: CDR1 SGDLS and CDR2 YYNGEE. The CDR3 runs 16 residues. V was clipped by 4 bases and J by 2 bases; unmatched bases: 8. DNA of the CDR3: TGTGCCAGCAGCTCGCGGACAGGGTCTACTGGAAACACCATATATTTT. It encodes CASSSRTGSTGNTIYF.

This clonotype was seen once. This chain uses TRBV25-1 with TRBJ1-2, with D possibly matching TRBD1 (6 bases). With 8 bases removed from V and 6 bases from J, the gap between germline ends came to 19 bases. Germline V gene lookup returns CDR1 MGHDK and CDR2 SYGVNS. The CDR3 has 14 amino acids. CDR3 DNA sequence: TGTGCCAGCTCCGTGGCCGGACAGAAGAATGGCTACACCTTC. Translation: CASSVAGQKNGYTF.

There are many counts of this clonotype. The chain has TRBV20-1 and TRBJ1-2; TRBD1 aligns across 8 bases. V lost 8 bases to trimming and J lost 3 bases; unmatched junction nucleotides: 8. The CDR3 has 13 residues. Germline CDR1 reads DFQATT; CDR2 reads SNEGSKA (reference sequence). CDR3: CSPPKTGDYGYTF. As DNA, the CDR3 is TGCAGTCCACCGAAGACAGGGGACTATGGCTACACCTTC.

The genes are TRBV24-1 and TRBJ2-2; D is uncertain. The CDR3 runs 12 residues. In germline, CDR1 is KGHDR, CDR2 SFDVKD. Trimming cost V 4 bases and J 11 bases, with 10 bases left between them. For the CDR3, the DNA is TGTGCCACCAGTGACCACTACGGAGAGCTGTTTTTT. Protein product: CATSDHYGELFF.

This rearrangement joins TRBV5-6 to TRBJ1-2, with D possibly TRBD1 on 5 matching bases. CDR3 length: 12 amino acids. CDR1 and CDR2 from the germline V gene are SGHDT and YYEEEE. V was trimmed by 4 bases and J by 7 bases, leaving 11 bases between them. The CDR3 DNA reads as TGTGCCAGCAGCGTCGGGGGGGGTGGCTACACCTTC. As protein: CASSVGGGGYTF.

This clonotype was observed at least ten times. V and J are TRBV6-2 or TRBV6-3 and TRBJ2-1; tentative D call: TRBD2 (6 bases). Germline assignment: CDR1 MNHEY and CDR2 SVGEGT. The V end lost 5 bases, the J end lost 7 bases, and 12 bases lay between the germline ends. This CDR3 contains 13 residues. The CDR3 nucleotides are TGTGCCAGCAGTCAAGGGACTTGGAATGAGCAGTTCTTC. Protein: CASSQGTWNEQFF.

The chain is built from TRBV19 and TRBJ2-3; D might be TRBD1 (6 bases). Germline values: CDR1 LNHDA, CDR2 SQIVND (reference sequence). CDR3 size: 15 residues. Trimming pared 2 bases from V and 0 bases from J, leaving 9 bases between. The CDR3 here is CASSIWGLSTDTQYF. As DNA, the CDR3 is TGTGCCAGTAGTATATGGGGGCTTAGCACAGATACGCAGTATTTT. The full variable domain, completed using reference TRBV19 and TRBJ2-3, is DGGITQSPKYLFRKEGQNVTLSCEQNLNHDAMYWYRQDPGQGLRLIYYSQIVNDFQKGDIAEGYSVSREKKESFPLTVTSAQKNPTAFYLCASSIWGLSTDTQYFGPGTRLTVL.

This chain joins TRBV29-1 and TRBJ2-3, with 7 bases identical to TRBD2. Germline lookup yields CDR1 SQVTM and CDR2 ANQGSEA. The CDR3 covers 17 residues. V trimming: 3 bases; J trimming: 0 bases; junction bases outside the gene matches: 12. CDR3 residues: CSVDQRGRATSTDTQYF. CDR3 nucleotides: TGCAGCGTTGACCAACGTGGGAGGGCAACTAGCACAGATACGCAGTATTTT.

This clonotype was picked up one time. The V call is TRBV29-1, the J call TRBJ2-1; TRBD1 aligns across 8 bases. This CDR3 contains 14 residues. V lost 3 bases to trimming and J lost 12 bases; unmatched junction nucleotides: 13. Germline values: CDR1 SQVTM, CDR2 ANQGSEA. CDR3 region: CSVDIQGAMEWQFF. CDR3 sequence (DNA): TGCAGCGTTGACATCCAGGGGGCTATGGAATGGCAGTTCTTC.

The rearrangement joins TRBV24-1 to TRBJ1-5; perhaps TRBD1 as D (6 bases). Trimming pared 9 bases from V and 1 base from J, leaving 21 bases between. CDR1 and CDR2 from the germline V gene are KGHDR and SFDVKD. This CDR3 comprises 17 residues. The DNA of the CDR3 is TGTGCCACCGGAAAGGGACACTTTGGGCCGAGCAATCAGCCCCAGCATTTT. The encoded protein is CATGKGHFGPSNQPQHF.

The chain recombines TRBV4-2 with TRBJ2-7; 9 nucleotides line up with TRBD1. Germline V gene lookup returns CDR1 LGHNA and CDR2 YNFKEQ. Trimming took 4 bases from V and 5 from J; bases not matched to a gene: 9. The CDR3 contains 15 residues. Here the CDR3 reads CASSLAGTGLDEQYF. The CDR3 coding sequence is TGTGCCAGCAGCCTTGCCGGGACAGGGCTAGACGAGCAGTACTTC.

This clonotype was found a few times. This rearrangement joins TRBV12-3 or TRBV12-4 to TRBJ2-7; 7 bases map to TRBD2. The V gene end was trimmed by 3 bases and the J gene end by 3 bases; junction bases not matched to a gene: 2. The CDR3 runs to 13 residues. The CDR3 region is CASSLRELYEQYF. The CDR3 DNA is TGTGCCAGCAGTTTGCGGGAGCTCTACGAGCAGTACTTC.

This chain connects TRBV6-1 to TRBJ2-7, with a tentative D call TRBD1 (6 bases). Germline values: CDR1 MNHNS, CDR2 SASEGT. V was shortened by 1 base and J by 2 bases, with 12 bases between the two germline ends. CDR3 length: 15 amino acids. In DNA, the CDR3 is TGTGCCAGCAGTGAAGTCGGGCAGGGGACCTACGAGCAGTACTTC. Its translation: CASSEVGQGTYEQYF.

The chain links TRBV4-3 to TRBJ2-7; D not resolved. The germline CDR1 and CDR2 sequences are LGHNA and YSLEER. The V end lost 0 bases, the J end lost 5 bases, and 5 bases lay between the germline ends. The CDR3 runs 12 residues. CDR3: CASSQEGNEQYF. In DNA, the CDR3 is TGCGCCAGCAGCCAAGAGGGTAACGAGCAGTACTTC.

The rearrangement links TRBV6-4 to TRBJ2-5; 11 nucleotides agree with TRBD1. Germline CDR1 MRHNA, CDR2 SNTAGT. The CDR3 runs 15 residues. V trimming: 7 bases; J trimming: 4 bases; junction bases outside the gene matches: 8. The CDR3 DNA follows: TGTGCCAGCACTGCCCGGACAGGGGGCGGAGAGACCCAGTACTTC. Translated, it gives CASTARTGGGETQYF.

CDR3 coding DNA: TGTGCCAGCATCAATCTGGGCAGGGGTTACGAGCAGTACTTC. It is translated as CASINLGRGYEQYF. This chain uses TRBV28 with TRBJ2-7, with TRBD1 as a possible D gene (6 bases). The germline V gene encodes CDR1 MDHEN and CDR2 SYDVKM. The CDR3 has 14 amino acids. The V and J ends lost 7 bases and 4 bases respectively, with 17 bases between them.

This chain links TRBV5-1 with TRBJ1-2; TRBD1 might be the D (6 bases). The CDR3 sequence is 12 residues long. Germline CDR1 SGHRS, CDR2 YFSETQ. V lost 3 bases to trimming and J lost 8 bases, with 11 bases between them. CDR3 protein: CASSSGAIGYTF. For the CDR3, the DNA is TGCGCCAGCAGCTCAGGGGCTATCGGCTACACCTTC.

V and J are TRBV10-3 and TRBJ2-2; 9 bases are shared with TRBD2. CDR3 length equals 13 residues. V shed 9 bases, J shed 2 bases, and the junction held 1 base outside the gene matches. Germline V gene data show CDR1 as ENHRY and CDR2 as SYGVKD. CDR3 nucleotides: TGTGCCATTAGCGGGAGTAACACCGGGGAGCTGTTTTTT. It translates to CAISGSNTGELFF.

This clonotype has just a few counts. The chain links TRBV4-1 to TRBJ2-1; 9 bases map to TRBD2. The CDR3 loop spans 17 amino acids. V was clipped by 0 bases and J by 2 bases; unmatched bases: 5. In germline, CDR1 is MGHRA, CDR2 YSYEKL. The CDR3 loop is CASSQDRASGAYNEQFF. The CDR3 DNA follows: TGCGCCAGCAGCCAAGATCGCGCTAGCGGGGCCTACAATGAGCAGTTCTTC.

This clonotype was seen a few times. This chain links TRBV20-1 with TRBJ2-5; D unclear. CDR3 length equals 10 residues. V was clipped by 1 base and J by 4 bases, with 1 base between them. The germline gives CDR1 DFQATT, CDR2 SNEGSKA (reference sequence). In DNA, the CDR3 is TGCAGTGCTAGAGGAGAGACCCAGTACTTC. This sequence encodes CSARGETQYF.

The rearrangement uses TRBV6-4 and TRBJ2-1; 8 bases agree with TRBD2. After removal of 0 bases from V and 3 bases from J, the junction contained 13 bases not matched to a gene. CDR1 and CDR2 (germline): MRHNA, SNTAGT. This CDR3 comprises 19 residues. The CDR3 reads CASSDSGTGGPHFYNEQFF. The CDR3 nucleotides are TGTGCCAGCAGTGACTCGGGGACGGGGGGGCCTCACTTCTACAATGAGCAGTTCTTC.